This T cell receptor beta chain originates from a study of OX40 agonist ivuxolimab in advanced cancers. Whole-study context: Enrolled patients in dose escalation had cancers that were hepatocellular carcinoma, melanoma, renal cell or head and neck cancer. Age averaged about 60 years (range about 20 to 80), and about 86% were male.

The CDR3 has 14 amino acids. V shed 5 bases and J 4 bases; nucleotides not matched to a gene: 2. Germline V CDR1 and CDR2: LNHDA, SQIVND (reference sequence). Study-level points and caveats: At 0.1 to 3.0 mg/kg and by week 6, clonal expansion occurred in CD4+ and CD8+ blood T cells.

Method: immunoSEQ multiplex PCR; TCRdb's copy keeps in-frame clones and lacks some. The sample contains about 42,000 clones, 70% to 90% of which appear only once. To note about this clone: What it binds is unknown.

The sample consisted of CD4+ or CD8+ T cells sorted from blood, taken in a trial of the OX40 agonist ivuxolimab. This chain joins TRBV19 and TRBJ2-1, with 10 bases identical to TRBD2. This sequence was found in an adult with an advanced solid tumor such as melanoma, head and neck, liver or kidney cancer. The DNA for the CDR3 is TGTGCCAGTAGTGTACTAGCGGGATACAATGAGCAGTTCTTC. Its translation is CASSVLAGYNEQFF.